Shown below are 6 T cell receptor beta chains from a single sample sequenced in a study of technical replicates of blood from a handful of donors. Sequenced by immunoSEQ multiplex PCR; TCRdb stores in-frame clones only, minus some. The table has about 73,000 clones, 93% seen once. Sequenced material: T cells isolated from PBMCs. All receptors come from a human donor in good health.

This chain uses TRBV28 with TRBJ2-5; 8 nucleotides align to TRBD2. The germline V gene encodes CDR1 MDHEN and CDR2 SYDVKM. CDR3 length: 15 amino acids. V shed 1 base and J 8 bases; nucleotides not matched to a gene: 9. The CDR3 nucleotides are TGTGCCAGCAGTTTATTCGGCAGCGGGAGTATAACCCAGTACTTC. This translates into CASSLFGSGSITQYF.

The chain carries TRBV6-6 and TRBJ1-1; a possible D gene is TRBD1 (5 bases). This CDR3 region has 11 residues. The germline gives CDR1 MNHNY, CDR2 SVGAGI (reference sequence). V was clipped by 10 bases and J by 4 bases, with 10 bases between them. CDR3 coding DNA: TGTGCCATAGTTCAGGGCACTGAAGCTTTCTTT. Protein product: CAIVQGTEAFF.

V and J are TRBV13 and TRBJ1-2; the match to TRBD1 covers 8 bases. There are 16 residues in the CDR3. The germline CDR1 and CDR2 sequences are PRHDT and FYEKMQ (reference sequence). V dropped 5 bases and J dropped 0; count of bases not matched to a gene: 8. CDR3 in DNA: TGTGCCAGCAGCACGCGGACAGGGCGGTCTAACTATGGCTACACCTTC. Protein product: CASSTRTGRSNYGYTF.

The J gene is TRBJ1-1, the V gene TRBV9; 9 nucleotides agree with TRBD1. The CDR3 spans 14 residues. V trimming: 3 bases; J trimming: 4 bases; junction bases outside the gene matches: 4. Germline CDR1 SGDLS, CDR2 YYNGEE. The CDR3 protein is CASSGGQGVTEAFF. Here the CDR3 DNA reads TGTGCCAGCAGCGGGGGACAGGGAGTCACTGAAGCTTTCTTT.

The chain is built from TRBV4-2 and TRBJ1-4; 9 bases agree with TRBD1. V lost 0 bases to trimming and J lost 0 bases; unmatched junction nucleotides: 2. The germline gives CDR1 LGHNA, CDR2 YNFKEQ. The length of the CDR3 is 17 residues. The CDR3 here is CASSQEDRGATNEKLFF. CDR3 nucleotides: TGTGCCAGCAGCCAAGAAGACAGGGGGGCAACTAATGAAAAACTGTTTTTT.

The count of this clone is one. V is TRBV12-5 and J is TRBJ1-1, with D tentatively TRBD1 (6 bases). Trimming cost V 3 bases and J 0 bases, with 14 bases left between them. The CDR3 covers 16 residues. Germline lookup yields CDR1 LGHNT and CDR2 FRNRAP. The CDR3 is CASGLYPGTLNTEAFF. In nucleotides, the CDR3 is TGTGCTAGTGGTTTATACCCTGGGACACTGAACACTGAAGCTTTCTTT.